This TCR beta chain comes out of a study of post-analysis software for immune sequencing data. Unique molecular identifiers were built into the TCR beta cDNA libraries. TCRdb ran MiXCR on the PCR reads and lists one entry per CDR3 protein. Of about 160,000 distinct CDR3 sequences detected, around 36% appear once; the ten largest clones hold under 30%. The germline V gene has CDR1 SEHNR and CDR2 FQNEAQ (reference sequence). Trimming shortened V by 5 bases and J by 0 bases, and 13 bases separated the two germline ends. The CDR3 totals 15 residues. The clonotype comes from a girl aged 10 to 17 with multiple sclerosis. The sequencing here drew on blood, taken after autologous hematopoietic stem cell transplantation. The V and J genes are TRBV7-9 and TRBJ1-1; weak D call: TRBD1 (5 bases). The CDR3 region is CASSPPGLLNTEAFF. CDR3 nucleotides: TGTGCCAGCAGCCCTCCGGGACTCCTGAACACTGAAGCTTTCTTT.